A single sample is the source of the 20 T cell receptor beta chains below, sequenced in a study of shared clonotypes between healthy human individuals. Profiled with immunoSEQ multiplex PCR; TCRdb holds only in-frame clones, not every one. The data show 950,000 to 1,200,000 clones, 70% to 80% seen once. Specimen: memory CD4+ T cells from PBMCs. Noted subset: CD45RA-negative fraction. The receptors were gathered from a man younger than 35 in good health. Some clones in this sample may be carry-over from other donors' samples.

The chain carries TRBV7-9 and TRBJ2-3; D not certain. CDR1 and CDR2 from the germline V gene are SEHNR and FQNEAQ (reference sequence). The CDR3 has 16 amino acids. V lost 5 bases and J 1 base, leaving 16 bases between the germline ends. The CDR3 coding sequence is TGTGCCAGCAGCCCCCAGTTACCCAAGGGCACAGATACGCAGTATTTT. Translating gives CASSPQLPKGTDTQYF.

About this clone: The likely explanation is a read error, given a far larger clone one base away. V is TRBV5-4 and J is TRBJ2-3; D gene unclear. From germline, CDR1 is SGHNT and CDR2 YYREEE (reference sequence). The CDR3 consists of 12 residues. Trimming pared 4 bases from V and 2 bases from J, leaving 5 bases between. The CDR3 region has the DNA TGTGCCAGCAGCGCAGACACAGATACGCAGTATTTT. Protein sequence: CASSADTDTQYF.

CDR3: CASRERDRVGPQHF. The CDR3 nucleotides read TGTGCCAGCAGGGAACGCGACCGGGTGGGGCCCCAGCATTTT. V gene TRBV2 combines with J gene TRBJ1-5; D call uncertain. V gave up 6 bases and J gave up 9 bases, with 18 bases separating them. The CDR3 has 14 amino acids. Germline values: CDR1 SNHLY, CDR2 FYNNEI.

About this clone: One base away lies a much larger clone, so this may be a sequencing read error. The CDR3 coding sequence is TGTGCCAGCAGACGGAATAGCAATCAGCCCCAGCATTTT. Protein sequence: CASRRNSNQPQHF. This rearrangement joins TRBV7-8 to TRBJ1-5; D remains ambiguous. This CDR3 contains 13 residues. Germline values: CDR1 SGHVS, CDR2 FQNEAQ. Trimming stripped 6 bases from V and 0 bases from J, with 6 bases between.

V gene TRBV28 combines with J gene TRBJ2-7; a weak D match, TRBD2 (6 bases). V lost 6 bases to trimming and J lost 7 bases, with 22 bases between them. Germline V lookup: CDR1 MDHEN, CDR2 SYDVKM. The CDR3 has 15 residues. The CDR3 region has the DNA TGTGCCAGCAGGCCTGCAACCGGACTACCGCTGGAGCAGTACTTC. This sequence encodes CASRPATGLPLEQYF.

This clone was observed a single time. Other DNA sequences from this sample encode an identical CDR3 as well. The rearrangement joins TRBV5-1 to TRBJ1-5, with unresolved D. From germline, CDR1 is SGHRS and CDR2 YFSETQ. CDR3 length: 14 residues. With 0 bases removed from V and 4 bases from J, the gap between germline ends came to 8 bases. CDR3 protein: CASSLDGLNQPQHF. The CDR3 nucleotides are TGCGCCAGCAGCTTGGATGGGTTGAATCAGCCCCAGCATTTT.

V and J are TRBV10-3 and TRBJ1-1; no reliable D call. The CDR3 has 14 residues. The V and J ends lost 6 bases and 1 base respectively, with 12 bases between them. Germline CDR1 is ENHRY and CDR2 is SYGVKD. Here the CDR3 reads CAISVKGPNTEAFF. In DNA form, the CDR3 reads TGTGCCATCAGCGTAAAAGGGCCGAACACTGAAGCTTTCTTT.

The rearrangement links TRBV11-2 to TRBJ1-6, with a weak D call TRBD1 (6 bases). The V gene lost 3 bases and the J gene lost 2 bases, with 8 bases spanning the gap. Germline CDR1 is SGHAT and CDR2 is FQNNGV. The CDR3 consists of 15 residues. Here the CDR3 reads CASSFGQTYNSPLHF. CDR3 coding DNA: TGTGCCAGCAGCTTTGGACAGACCTATAATTCACCCCTCCACTTT.

J is TRBJ2-2 and V is TRBV11-2, with D possibly being TRBD1 (5 bases). The germline V and J ends were trimmed by 5 bases and 2 bases, with 12 bases remaining between them. The CDR3 spans 15 residues. Germline V CDR1 and CDR2: SGHAT, FQNNGV. This CDR3 reads CASSRRGPNTGELFF. The CDR3 DNA follows: TGTGCCAGCAGCCGAAGGGGCCCAAACACCGGGGAGCTGTTTTTT.

The rearrangement joins TRBV28 to TRBJ2-1, with 14 bases fitting TRBD2. CDR1 and CDR2 from the germline V gene are MDHEN and SYDVKM. The V and J ends lost 6 bases and 7 bases, in that order; junction bases with no gene match: 8. The CDR3 contains 16 residues. Here the CDR3 DNA reads TGTGCCAGCAGCCCCGGCGGGACTAGCGGGAGAAATGAGCAGTTCTTC. This encodes CASSPGGTSGRNEQFF.

The chain combines TRBV5-1 with TRBJ1-4; D remains ambiguous. The CDR3 is 15 amino acids. CDR1 and CDR2 from the germline V gene are SGHRS and YFSETQ. V dropped 2 bases and J dropped 5 bases, with 13 bases sitting between them. In DNA, the CDR3 is TGCGCCAGCAGCTTTAACGGAGTAAGCAATGAAAAACTGTTTTTT. Protein sequence: CASSFNGVSNEKLFF.

The chain combines TRBV5-6 with TRBJ2-5; 14 nucleotides match TRBD2. The J segment lost 5 bases and the V segment lost 7 bases, leaving 4 bases of the junction unmatched. The CDR3 sequence is 14 residues long. Germline V gene sequence: CDR1 SGHDT, CDR2 YYEEEE. CDR3 region: CASLRLAGGETQYF. Here the CDR3 DNA reads TGTGCCAGCTTGAGACTAGCGGGAGGGGAGACCCAGTACTTC. Full variable domain (remainder filled in from reference TRBV5-6 and TRBJ2-5): DAGVTQSPTHLIKTRGQQVTLRCSPKSGHDTVSWYQQALGQGPQFIFQYYEEEERQRGNFPDRFSGHQFPNYSSELNVNALLLGDSALYLCASLRLAGGETQYFGPGTRLLVL.

J is TRBJ1-2 and V is TRBV28; D is undetermined. CDR3 length: 12 residues. The V end lost 4 bases, the J end lost 3 bases, and 6 bases lay between the germline ends. Looked up from germline, CDR1 is MDHEN and CDR2 is SYDVKM. Written as DNA, the CDR3 is TGTGCCAGCAGTTGGCAGGACTATGGCTACACCTTC. It specifies CASSWQDYGYTF.

This chain links TRBV5-4 with TRBJ2-5; TRBD1 agrees at 8 bases. After removal of 4 bases from V and 5 bases from J, the junction contained 13 bases not matched to a gene. This CDR3 comprises 16 residues. The germline V gene has CDR1 SGHNT and CDR2 YYREEE (reference sequence). The chain's CDR3 is CASSPIGGQGVETQYF. DNA of the CDR3: TGTGCCAGCAGCCCCATAGGAGGACAGGGAGTCGAGACCCAGTACTTC.

The chain joins TRBV5-1 to TRBJ2-1; 7 nucleotides match TRBD2. The CDR3 is 13 amino acids. Trimming took 5 bases from V and 6 from J; bases not matched to a gene: 5. Germline CDR1 and CDR2: SGHRS and YFSETQ. The CDR3 protein is CASRPGGGNEQFF. The CDR3, as DNA: TGCGCCAGCAGACCGGGCGGGGGCAATGAGCAGTTCTTC.

This chain links TRBV2 with TRBJ1-1; D is unresolved. Germline V CDR1 and CDR2: SNHLY, FYNNEI. V shed 7 bases and J shed 7 bases, with 16 bases lying between them. There are 13 residues in the CDR3. CDR3 bases: TGTGCCAGCAATTCTCACCGAGGGATTGAAGCTTTCTTT. As protein: CASNSHRGIEAFF.

The gene calls are TRBV15 and TRBJ2-1; either TRBD1 or TRBD2 may fit D (6 bases each). Germline CDR1 is LNHNV and CDR2 is YYDKDF (reference sequence). The CDR3 spans 15 residues. V was pared by 0 bases and J by 9 bases, with 15 bases between. The CDR3 DNA follows: TGTGCCACCAGCAGAGATGGGGGGCGGGCAACTGAGCAGTTCTTC. Its protein product is CATSRDGGRATEQFF.

V usage is TRBV7-3 and J usage is TRBJ2-2; D remains ambiguous. The V gene lost 5 bases and the J gene lost 7 bases, with 11 bases spanning the gap. The CDR3 runs 13 residues. Per the germline V gene, CDR1 is SGHTA and CDR2 is FQGTGA. The CDR3 bases are TGTGCCAGCAGCCCATCCAAGGTCGGGGAGCTGTTTTTT. Translated, it gives CASSPSKVGELFF.

V and J are TRBV7-3 and TRBJ2-2; 9 bases are shared with TRBD2. Losses at the gene ends were 8 bases for V and 0 bases for J; bases not matched to a gene: 1. Germline lookup yields CDR1 SGHTA and CDR2 FQGTGA. CDR3 length: 14 amino acids. The CDR3 spells CASGLATNTGELFF. The CDR3 DNA sequence: TGTGCCAGCGGACTAGCGACGAACACCGGGGAGCTGTTTTTT.

The chain links TRBV28 to TRBJ1-4; no clear D gene. This CDR3 spans 16 amino acids. Per the germline V gene, CDR1 is MDHEN and CDR2 is SYDVKM. Trimming shortened V by 4 bases and J by 6 bases, and 18 bases separated the two germline ends. The CDR3 region is CASSSRKGLADEKLFF. As DNA, the CDR3 is TGTGCCAGCAGTTCGAGAAAAGGGCTGGCGGATGAAAAACTGTTTTTT.